These 12 T cell receptor beta chains were sequenced from one sample in a study of blood T cell repertoires in COVID-19. Assay used: immunoSEQ multiplex PCR; TCRdb lists only in-frame clones, some missing. The table includes approximately 280,000 clones, about 85% detected once. Sample: PBMCs or T cells enriched from blood (not recorded which). Receptors were obtained from a woman aged 50 to 60 who had recovered from COVID-19.

The chain carries TRBV6-5 and TRBJ2-1; maybe TRBD1 (5 bases). Germline lookup yields CDR1 MNHEY and CDR2 SVGAGI. Trimming took 2 bases from V and 4 from J, leaving 6 bases between them. The CDR3 has 13 amino acids. The CDR3 loop is CASSYRGYNEQFF. The CDR3 bases are TGTGCCAGCAGTTACAGGGGTTACAATGAGCAGTTCTTC.

The chain recombines TRBV5-4 with TRBJ2-3, with TRBD2 matching over 10 bases. The junction had 4 bases not matched to a gene; V was cut back by 0 bases and J by 6 bases. Germline V CDR1 and CDR2: SGHNT, YYREEE (reference sequence). The CDR3 is 15 amino acids. CDR3 DNA: TGTGCCAGCAGCTTGGCCCTAGCGGGAGTGGATACGCAGTATTTT. This gives the protein CASSLALAGVDTQYF.

The rearrangement uses TRBV7-2 and TRBJ1-2, with 7 bases aligning to TRBD1. CDR1 SGHTA and CDR2 FQGNSA come from the germline V gene. V lost 4 bases and J lost 4; bases outside the gene matches: 3. The CDR3 contains 13 residues. CDR3 nucleotide sequence: TGTGCCAGCAGCTCCTGGGACAGCTATGGCTACACCTTC. This translates into CASSSWDSYGYTF.

The rearrangement uses TRBV27 and TRBJ1-1, with D unresolved. The ends were cut back, 0 bases at V and 10 bases at J, with 18 bases in the middle. Germline V lookup: CDR1 MNHEY, CDR2 SMNVEV (reference sequence). The CDR3 runs 15 residues. This CDR3 reads CASSLSSVLLGGAFF. The DNA of the CDR3 is TGTGCCAGCAGTTTATCTTCCGTCCTACTGGGAGGAGCTTTCTTT.

V usage is TRBV28 and J usage is TRBJ2-5, with 10 bases fitting TRBD1. From germline, CDR1 is MDHEN and CDR2 SYDVKM. The CDR3 extends over 15 amino acids. The V and J ends lost 8 bases and 2 bases, in that order; junction bases with no gene match: 8. The DNA of the CDR3 is TGTGCCAGCGGCCTGACAGGGGGCGGTCAAGAGACCCAGTACTTC. The encoded protein is CASGLTGGGQETQYF.

CDR3 in amino acids: CASSQAGWGGGNTIYF. DNA of the CDR3: TGTGCCAGCAGCCAAGCGGGGTGGGGTGGAGGAAACACCATATATTTT. The rearrangement links TRBV7-2 to TRBJ1-3; D unclear. Trimming stripped 5 bases from V and 4 bases from J, with 18 bases between. This CDR3 contains 16 residues. Per the germline V gene, CDR1 is SGHTA and CDR2 is FQGNSA.

V and J are TRBV10-2 and TRBJ2-3; 8 bases agree with TRBD1. V shed 5 bases and J 1 base; nucleotides not matched to a gene: 2. CDR1 is WSHSY and CDR2 is SAAADI in the germline V gene. CDR3 size: 14 residues. The CDR3 DNA reads TGCGCCAGCAGTTCGGGACAGGGCACAGATACGCAGTATTTT. As protein: CASSSGQGTDTQYF.

This chain uses TRBV3-1 (or the pseudogene TRBV3-2) with TRBJ2-1; D is ambiguous. Germline CDR1 is LGHDT and CDR2 is YNNKEL (reference sequence). CDR3 size: 14 residues. Trimming cost V 1 base and J 1 base, with 5 bases left between them. CDR3 in amino acids: CASSQGASYNEQFF. The CDR3 DNA is TGTGCCAGCAGCCAAGGGGCTTCCTACAATGAGCAGTTCTTC.

V gene TRBV5-6 combines with J gene TRBJ1-1; D remains ambiguous. The germline V gene encodes CDR1 SGHDT and CDR2 YYEEEE. V was cut by 6 bases and J by 0 bases, with 12 bases left in between. The CDR3 is made up of 14 amino acids. CDR3 sequence reads: CASIKRRLNTEAFF. The DNA of the CDR3 is TGTGCCAGCATCAAGAGGCGATTGAACACTGAAGCTTTCTTT.

The chain has TRBV19 and TRBJ1-5; 9 bases are shared with TRBD1. The CDR3 is made up of 16 amino acids. V was pared by 3 bases and J by 7 bases, with 10 bases of the junction left unmatched. Germline assignment: CDR1 LNHDA and CDR2 SQIVND (reference sequence). In DNA form, the CDR3 reads TGTGCCAGTAGTATGTGGGGGGGACAGGGAGTACAGCCCCAGCATTTT. It codes for CASSMWGGQGVQPQHF.

The V call is TRBV11-3, the J call TRBJ2-3; D unclear. The CDR3 is 12 amino acids. Trimming stripped 6 bases from V and 1 base from J, with 5 bases between. The germline gives CDR1 SGHNT, CDR2 YENEEA. CDR3 bases: TGTGCCAGCAGTATTGGCACAGATACGCAGTATTTT. Its protein product is CASSIGTDTQYF.

V usage is TRBV14 and J usage is TRBJ2-1; 9 bases match TRBD2. This CDR3 is built from 15 residues. Per the germline V gene, CDR1 is SGHDN and CDR2 is FVKESK. V lost 6 bases, J lost 6 bases, and 9 bases stayed unmatched. The CDR3 DNA follows: TGTGCCAGCAGAAATAGCGGGGGCCCAGCCAATGAGCAGTTCTTC. Its protein is CASRNSGGPANEQFF.